This TCR beta chain originates from a study of blood T cell repertoires in COVID-19 (dated by TCRdb to 2019 to 2021). Regarding the complete study: Samples from collaborators originated in the United States, Italy and Spain and spanned both the acute and convalescent phases of COVID-19. A freely available public database, intended as a resource for researchers studying the immune response to SARS-CoV-2, is where the repertoires were released. Where available, HLA class I and class II types were taken from metadata supplied by the sample provider and were not determined by assay-based typing. The material from the prospective study consisted of cDNA or gDNA derived from T cells, B-cell-depleted T cells, or PBMCs. Nearly every sample came with metadata listing a de-identified subject ID, COVID-19 status, age in years and sex. The samples were drawn from two sources: the first 160 participants of the ongoing ImmuneRACE study, and 1,200 or so subjects contributed by 6 global collaborators. Deeply sampled blood TCRbeta repertoires from subjects exposed to, actively infected with, or recovered from COVID-19 were included in the dataset.

Overall results and qualifications from the work: The quantity of clinical and demographic metadata differed by source and by participant and was supplied without curation.

The collaborating institutions used their own protocols to collect whole blood in K2EDTA tubes. For TCRbeta analysis, collaborators shipped samples as frozen whole blood, isolated PBMCs, or DNA extracted from either of those sample types. There are 15 amino acids in the CDR3, from cysteine to phenylalanine inclusive. The DNA shown is the 45-base CDR3, in frame from base 1. V is shortened by 5 bases, J by 7 bases, and the region joining them spans 20 bases. CDR1 and CDR2 are read off the germline V gene as MNHEY and SVGEGT. Of note for this clone: Its antigen is still unknown. There are no base qualities to consult, and no much larger clone falls within one base.

TCRbeta CDR3 regions were amplified from genomic DNA using the immunoSEQ Assay, a bias-controlled multiplex PCR. The study's processing was this. The number of nucleated cells in each sample was estimated by amplification of reference gene primers within the assay. Sequence reads were collapsed and filtered to measure the absolute abundance of every unique TCRbeta CDR3 rearrangement. For each sample, productive Simpson clonality was calculated by taking the square root of Simpson's diversity index across productive rearrangements. TCRdb limited this immuneACCESS table to in-frame rearrangements with V and J called. A share of clones is missing; checked studies link under half to unresolved V genes, and the rest is unexplained. Clone size and the V and J calls come from that table; the DNA yielded D and trimming. The sample table contains approximately 24,000 clones; only one count was recorded for 80% to 90% of them. Around 15% of the sample goes to the ten largest clones.

The rearrangement combines TRBV6-2 or TRBV6-3 with TRBJ2-5; the D gene identity is not certain. The receptor was derived from a man between 65 and 80 years old with acute or convalescent COVID-19. Source material: peripheral blood. The CDR3 protein: CASSHSASEGGTQYF. The DNA sequence is as follows: TGTGCCAGCAGTCATTCCGCCTCTGAAGGCGGGACCCAGTACTTC.